These 21 T cell receptor beta chains were all obtained from the same sample, sequenced in a study of response to subunit inactivated influenza vaccine. TCRdb called the RT-PCR reads again in MiXCR, with one record for every CDR3 protein. Among hundreds of thousands of distinct CDR3 sequences, less than 20% were seen once, and the ten largest hold under 13%. The sample consisted of PBMCs from blood, taken 4 to 6 days after vaccination. The receptors stem from a man between 50 and 59 years old who received an inactivated influenza vaccine.

Only a few counts were recorded for this clonotype. This chain connects TRBV10-3 to TRBJ1-2; no clear D. V was shortened by 0 bases and J by 0 bases, with 11 bases between the two germline ends. CDR3 length: 16 amino acids. The germline CDR1 and CDR2 sequences are ENHRY and SYGVKD. CDR3 sequence (DNA): TGTGCCATCAGTGAGTCAATGGAGATCGCTAACTATGGCTACACCTTC. Protein product: CAISESMEIANYGYTF.

The CDR3 reads CASSLRAEGAPDTQYF. The DNA of the CDR3 is TGCGCCAGCAGCCTTAGAGCGGAGGGGGCCCCGGATACGCAGTATTTT. The rearrangement joins TRBV5-1 to TRBJ2-3; possible D gene TRBD1, 7 bases. The CDR3 length is 16 residues. In germline, CDR1 is SGHRS, CDR2 YFSETQ. Trimming shortened V by 4 bases and J by 6 bases, and 21 bases separated the two germline ends.

This clonotype was seen a few times. The chain couples TRBV29-1 to TRBJ2-5; D gene uncertain. The CDR3 consists of 13 residues. Germline V gene sequence: CDR1 SQVTM, CDR2 ANQGSEA. V shed 8 bases and J shed 4 bases, with 17 bases lying between them. The CDR3 is CSTPGIFGETQYF. Here the CDR3 DNA reads TGCAGCACCCCTGGGATCTTCGGAGAGACCCAGTACTTC.

The chain has TRBV7-2 and TRBJ1-5, with 7 bases fitting TRBD1. V shed 5 bases, J shed 1 base, and the junction held 5 bases outside the gene matches. The CDR3 covers 15 residues. Germline assignment: CDR1 SGHTA and CDR2 FQGNSA. The CDR3 loop is CASSPWTGSNQPQHF. CDR3 in DNA: TGTGCCAGCAGCCCATGGACAGGCAGCAATCAGCCCCAGCATTTT.

There are a few counts of this clonotype. The rearrangement joins TRBV28 to TRBJ1-6, with unresolved D. The V end was cut by 7 bases, the J end by 7 bases, with 14 bases between. The germline CDR1 and CDR2 sequences are MDHEN and SYDVKM. The CDR3 sequence is 14 residues long. The CDR3 is CASIQSGINSPLHF. In DNA, the CDR3 is TGTGCCAGCATCCAAAGCGGGATAAATTCACCCCTCCACTTT. Together with reference TRBV28 and TRBJ1-6, the CDR3 gives the full variable domain: DVKVTQSSRYLVKRTGEKVFLECVQDMDHENMFWYRQDPGLGLRLIYFSYDVKMKEKGDIPEGYSVSREKKERFSLILESASTNQTSMYLCASIQSGINSPLHFGNGTRLTVT.

This clonotype has a handful of counts. V is TRBV27 and J is TRBJ2-1; D might be TRBD2 (6 bases). This CDR3 spans 13 amino acids. CDR1 and CDR2 (germline): MNHEY, SMNVEV (reference sequence). Trimming removed 6 bases from V and 4 bases from J, with 10 bases in between. The CDR3 spells CASRKGGYNEQFF. The CDR3 coding sequence is TGTGCCAGCAGGAAGGGAGGATACAATGAGCAGTTCTTC.

This clonotype came up a few times. This chain joins TRBV21-1 and TRBJ2-1. TRBV21-1 is an annotated pseudogene. CDR3 length: 13 amino acids. CDR3 nucleotide sequence: TGTGCCAGCAGCAAAGCCTTGTACAATGAGCAGTTCTTC. Protein product: CASSKALYNEQFF.

This clonotype was observed a handful of times. The V and J genes are TRBV4-2 and TRBJ1-1; TRBD1 might be the D (5 bases). Trimming stripped 0 bases from V and 7 bases from J, with 15 bases between. The germline V gene encodes CDR1 LGHNA and CDR2 YNFKEQ. CDR3 size: 15 residues. The CDR3 bases are TGTGCCAGCAGCCAAGAACGAAGATGGGGCAGTGAAGCTTTCTTT. Residues: CASSQERRWGSEAFF.

The CDR3 loop is CASSVPTGTEETQYF. In nucleotides, the CDR3 is TGTGCCAGCAGCGTCCCAACAGGGACGGAAGAGACCCAGTACTTC. The V call is TRBV7-6, the J call TRBJ2-5; D may be TRBD1 (6 bases). Germline V gene data show CDR1 as SGHVS and CDR2 as FNYEAQ. Trimming removed 5 bases at V and 3 bases at J, with 16 bases between. This CDR3 region has 15 residues.

This clonotype was counted at least ten times. The CDR3 DNA reads TGTGCCAGCAGCTTAGTGATAGATACGCAGTATTTT. This encodes CASSLVIDTQYF. The chain has TRBV7-9 and TRBJ2-3; D not certain. V was clipped by 1 base and J by 5 bases, with 4 bases between them. This CDR3 has 12 residues. The V gene's germline CDR1 is SEHNR and CDR2 FQNEAQ (reference sequence).

J is TRBJ2-7 and V is TRBV7-2; 8 bases line up with TRBD1. The V gene's germline CDR1 is SGHTA and CDR2 FQGNSA. The CDR3 is 16 amino acids. V was clipped by 2 bases and J by 0 bases; unmatched bases: 6. DNA for the CDR3: TGTGCCAGCAGCTTAACCCCCGGGACAGGCTCCTACGAGCAGTACTTC. Residues: CASSLTPGTGSYEQYF.

Only a few counts were recorded for this clonotype. This rearrangement joins TRBV29-1 to TRBJ1-4; maybe TRBD1 (6 bases). Germline loops: CDR1 SQVTM, CDR2 ANQGSEA. The V and J ends lost 6 bases and 3 bases respectively, with 11 bases between them. The CDR3 totals 13 residues. CDR3 DNA sequence: TGCAGCGTCGGGACATCCCCTAATGAAAAACTGTTTTTT. It is translated as CSVGTSPNEKLFF.

Many counts were recorded for this clonotype. V is TRBV20-1 and J is TRBJ2-3, with 7 bases that match TRBD2. The V segment lost 1 base and the J segment 2 bases; nucleotides outside the gene matches: 9. The germline V gene has CDR1 DFQATT and CDR2 SNEGSKA (reference sequence). The length of the CDR3 is 16 residues. The CDR3 sequence is CSARAGLGANTDTQYF. The CDR3 DNA is TGCAGTGCTAGAGCTGGACTAGGCGCCAACACAGATACGCAGTATTTT.

The V gene is TRBV28, the J gene TRBJ2-3, with D perhaps being TRBD1 or TRBD2 (5 bases each). Between the trimmed V and J ends, which lost 6 bases and 3 bases, there was a span of 19 bases. The CDR3 extends over 16 amino acids. Germline CDR1 reads MDHEN; CDR2 reads SYDVKM. In DNA form, the CDR3 reads TGTGCCAGCAGCCCACCTTTGAGGGGCGGGACAGATACGCAGTATTTT. Amino acid sequence: CASSPPLRGGTDTQYF.

The rearrangement links TRBV12-3 or TRBV12-4 to TRBJ1-5; the D is unclear. The germline V and J ends were trimmed by 8 bases and 4 bases, with 15 bases remaining between them. The length of the CDR3 is 14 residues. As DNA, the CDR3 is TGTGCCAGCTCCGAAGCGGGGATAAATCAGCCCCAGCATTTT. Translating gives CASSEAGINQPQHF.

V usage is TRBV12-3 or TRBV12-4 and J usage is TRBJ2-2; D is uncertain. The CDR3 length is 14 residues. The V gene lost 6 bases and the J gene lost 3 bases, with 11 bases spanning the gap. The CDR3 DNA follows: TGTGCCAGCAGCCCCCGGATTTACACCGGGGAGCTGTTTTTT. Encoded protein: CASSPRIYTGELFF.

This clonotype was observed a handful of times. The rearrangement uses TRBV29-1 and TRBJ2-7; 14 bases fit TRBD2. The V gene end was trimmed by 4 bases and the J gene end by 1 base; junction bases not matched to a gene: 6. This CDR3 is 16 amino acids long. CDR1 is SQVTM and CDR2 is ANQGSEA in the germline V gene. The CDR3: CSVGGTSGSVSYEQYF. In DNA form, the CDR3 reads TGCAGCGTTGGCGGGACTAGCGGGAGTGTGTCCTACGAGCAGTACTTC.

In its sample, this clonotype was seen a few times. The CDR3 DNA reads TGTGCCAGCAGTGGGCGCTTTGAAGCTTTCTTT. The encoded protein is CASSGRFEAFF. This rearrangement joins TRBV12-3 or TRBV12-4 to TRBJ1-1, with D unclear. CDR3 length equals 11 residues. V was clipped by 5 bases and J by 7 bases, with 8 bases between them.

V usage is TRBV7-9 and J usage is TRBJ2-3, with 10 bases that match TRBD2. With V trimmed by 5 bases and J by 1 base, 6 bases remained unmatched. CDR1 SEHNR and CDR2 FQNEAQ come from the germline V gene (reference sequence). The CDR3 is 16 amino acids. The CDR3 sequence: CASSHASGGGTDTQYF. The CDR3 nucleotides read TGTGCCAGCAGCCACGCTAGCGGGGGCGGCACAGATACGCAGTATTTT.

The chain uses TRBV20-1 and TRBJ1-6; no clear D. Germline assignment: CDR1 DFQATT and CDR2 SNEGSKA (reference sequence). The CDR3 extends over 13 amino acids. Trimming stripped 4 bases from V and 3 bases from J, with 7 bases between. The CDR3 reads CSAKPIYNSPLHF. In nucleotides, the CDR3 is TGCAGTGCTAAGCCGATCTATAATTCACCCCTCCACTTT.

This clonotype was observed many times. The CDR3, as DNA: TGCGCCAGCAGCCAAGTGGCAGACATGAACACTGAAGCTTTCTTT. Translating gives CASSQVADMNTEAFF. The chain joins TRBV4-1 to TRBJ1-1; D is uncertain. V dropped 1 base and J dropped 0 bases, with 9 bases sitting between them. The CDR3 is 15 amino acids. Germline V gene lookup returns CDR1 MGHRA and CDR2 YSYEKL.